The 18 T cell receptor beta chains presented below share a single source sample, sequenced in a study of shared clonotypes between healthy human individuals. Produced via immunoSEQ multiplex PCR; TCRdb's table is partial and in-frame only. The sample lists 90,000 to 150,000 clones; under 70% were seen once. Input material: memory CD8+ T cells sorted from blood. Described subset: CD45RO+ cells pooled with CCR7-negative TemRA cells. The source of these receptors is a woman aged 25 to 39 in good health.

This chain joins TRBV5-1 and TRBJ2-7; maybe TRBD2 (6 bases). The CDR3 totals 15 residues. CDR1 and CDR2 from the germline V gene are SGHRS and YFSETQ. Trimming took 4 bases from V and 0 from J, leaving 14 bases between them. The CDR3 reads CASSPWSDYSYEQYF. CDR3 DNA: TGCGCCAGCAGCCCGTGGTCGGACTACTCCTACGAGCAGTACTTC.

This rearrangement joins TRBV28 to TRBJ1-4; D is unresolved. Germline V lookup: CDR1 MDHEN, CDR2 SYDVKM. V was pared by 6 bases and J by 0 bases, with 17 bases between. The CDR3 extends over 17 amino acids. CDR3 region: CASSRLGGSATNEKLFF. In DNA, the CDR3 is TGTGCCAGCAGCCGTCTCGGAGGTTCTGCAACTAATGAAAAACTGTTTTTT. The full variable domain, its missing parts supplied by reference TRBV28 and TRBJ1-4, is DVKVTQSSRYLVKRTGEKVFLECVQDMDHENMFWYRQDPGLGLRLIYFSYDVKMKEKGDIPEGYSVSREKKERFSLILESASTNQTSMYLCASSRLGGSATNEKLFFGSGTQLSVL.

The genes are TRBV6-5 and TRBJ2-3; 7 nucleotides line up with TRBD2. Germline V CDR1 and CDR2: MNHEY, SVGAGI. This CDR3 has 14 amino acids. Trimming cost V 5 bases and J 5 bases; bases outside gene matches: 7. This CDR3 reads CASSHGIAGDTQYF. The DNA of the CDR3 is TGTGCCAGCAGTCACGGGATAGCGGGAGATACGCAGTATTTT.

As DNA, the CDR3 is TGTGCCAGCAGTTCTCCCGGGACAGGGGGAGACTCTGGAAACACCATATATTTT. As protein: CASSSPGTGGDSGNTIYF. The chain couples TRBV28 to TRBJ1-3; 11 bases map to TRBD1. This CDR3 has 18 residues. The germline CDR1 and CDR2 sequences are MDHEN and SYDVKM. With 4 bases clipped from V and 0 bases from J, the junction kept 8 bases outside the gene matches.

The genes are TRBV5-5 and TRBJ2-5; TRBD2 matches at 9 bases. The germline gives CDR1 SGHKS, CDR2 YYEKEE (reference sequence). This CDR3 has 15 residues. V gave up 5 bases and J gave up 3 bases; unmatched junction bases: 8. The CDR3 coding sequence is TGTGCCAGCAGACGGTGGACTAGCGAGAAAGAGACCCAGTACTTC. It codes for CASRRWTSEKETQYF.

This rearrangement joins TRBV25-1 to TRBJ2-4; 13 bases align to TRBD2. The germline V gene has CDR1 MGHDK and CDR2 SYGVNS. CDR3 length: 17 residues. V was clipped by 4 bases and J by 8 bases; unmatched bases: 11. DNA for the CDR3: TGTGCCAGCAGTGGTTCGACTAGCGGGAGGTTTAAGGACATTCAGTACTTC. Its protein product is CASSGSTSGRFKDIQYF.

A word on this clone: Additional DNA sequences in this sample encode the identical CDR3. The chain is built from TRBV4-1 and TRBJ2-5; 9 positions agree with TRBD2. Trimming took 1 base from V and 5 from J; bases not matched to a gene: 5. Germline CDR1 and CDR2: MGHRA and YSYEKL. The length of the CDR3 is 15 residues. CDR3 sequence (DNA): TGCGCCAGCAGCCAAGTAGCGGGAGATCAGGAGACCCAGTACTTC. Encoded protein: CASSQVAGDQETQYF.

The genes are TRBV7-8 and TRBJ2-1; either TRBD1 or TRBD2 may fit D (5 bases each). This CDR3 has 13 residues. CDR1 and CDR2 (germline): SGHVS, FQNEAQ. The V end lost 4 bases, the J end lost 9 bases, and 13 bases lay between the germline ends. The CDR3 DNA is TGTGCCAGCAGCTCGCACTGGGGGAGTGAGCAGTTCTTC. Translating gives CASSSHWGSEQFF.

J is TRBJ2-2 and V is TRBV10-3, with D perhaps given as TRBD1 or TRBD2 (5 bases each). The CDR3 is made up of 20 amino acids. The V gene's germline CDR1 is ENHRY and CDR2 SYGVKD. V lost 2 bases and J lost 3, with 25 bases in between. CDR3 loop: CAISEAFLGRRVGDTGELFF. The DNA of the CDR3 is TGTGCCATCAGTGAGGCGTTCCTCGGCCGCAGGGTCGGGGACACCGGGGAGCTGTTTTTT.

The chain recombines TRBV18 with TRBJ2-1; 7 bases align to TRBD2. CDR3 length: 16 amino acids. The germline CDR1 and CDR2 sequences are KGHSH and LQKENI. The V segment lost 2 bases and the J segment 5 bases; nucleotides outside the gene matches: 9. The CDR3, as DNA: TGTGCCAGCTCACCAGCTTCGGACCGGGAGGACAATGAGCAGTTCTTC. As protein: CASSPASDREDNEQFF.

The chain has TRBV2 and TRBJ1-2; possibly TRBD1 for D (6 bases). This CDR3 has 16 residues. Germline values: CDR1 SNHLY, CDR2 FYNNEI. V was cut by 3 bases and J by 3 bases, with 17 bases left in between. This CDR3 is CASSDYRDTDYYGYTF. In nucleotides, the CDR3 is TGTGCCAGCAGTGACTATAGGGACACGGACTACTATGGCTACACCTTC.

The chain combines TRBV28 with TRBJ2-7; a weak D match, TRBD1 (6 bases). The germline CDR1 and CDR2 sequences are MDHEN and SYDVKM. Deletions cut 2 bases from V and 3 bases from J, with 8 bases between. The CDR3 consists of 13 residues. CDR3 amino acids: CASSLGQIYEQYF. The CDR3 nucleotides are TGTGCCAGCAGTTTAGGACAGATCTACGAGCAGTACTTC.

The chain combines TRBV27 with TRBJ1-4; a weak D match, TRBD1 (5 bases). Deletions cut 3 bases from V and 8 bases from J, with 10 bases between. The CDR3 consists of 13 residues. CDR1 is MNHEY and CDR2 is SMNVEV in the germline V gene (reference sequence). CDR3 DNA sequence: TGTGCCAGCAGTTTTCAGGGAGGAGAAAAACTGTTTTTT. This gives the protein CASSFQGGEKLFF.

This sequence joins TRBV25-1 and TRBJ2-1; perhaps D is TRBD1 or TRBD2 (5 bases each). The CDR3 loop spans 16 amino acids. The germline V gene has CDR1 MGHDK and CDR2 SYGVNS. V lost 2 bases and J 3 bases, leaving 14 bases between the germline ends. The CDR3 protein is CASSERGPTYYNEQFF. The CDR3, as DNA: TGTGCCAGCAGTGAACGGGGACCTACCTACTACAATGAGCAGTTCTTC.

The chain combines TRBV6-6 with TRBJ2-7; D is undetermined. V lost 0 bases and J 3 bases, leaving 9 bases between the germline ends. CDR1 and CDR2 (germline): MNHNY, SVGAGI (reference sequence). The CDR3 contains 14 residues. In DNA form, the CDR3 reads TGTGCCAGCAGTTACTCGACTTACCGCTACGAGCAGTACTTC. Translated: CASSYSTYRYEQYF.

The CDR3 bases are TGTGCCAGCATGGTCGGACAGGGTAACGAGCAGTACTTC. It specifies CASMVGQGNEQYF. This chain connects TRBV2 to TRBJ2-7; TRBD1 agrees at 8 bases. The CDR3 contains 13 residues. Germline V gene sequence: CDR1 SNHLY, CDR2 FYNNEI. Germline trimming cut 7 bases from V and 5 bases from J; bases unmatched to any gene: 7.

V is TRBV27 and J is TRBJ1-1; D is ambiguous. V was shortened by 5 bases and J by 11 bases, with 18 bases between the two germline ends. Germline V lookup: CDR1 MNHEY, CDR2 SMNVEV (reference sequence). The CDR3 runs to 13 residues. The CDR3 region is CASSPRLTRNAFF. The CDR3 coding sequence is TGTGCCAGCAGTCCTCGCCTGACCCGGAACGCTTTCTTT.

V is TRBV5-1 and J is TRBJ2-7; no reliable D call. The CDR3 has 12 amino acids. V lost 3 bases and J lost 4, with 8 bases in between. Germline V gives CDR1 SGHRS, CDR2 YFSETQ. In nucleotides, the CDR3 is TGCGCCAGCAGCTACGACGGTTACGAGCAGTACTTC. This codes for CASSYDGYEQYF.